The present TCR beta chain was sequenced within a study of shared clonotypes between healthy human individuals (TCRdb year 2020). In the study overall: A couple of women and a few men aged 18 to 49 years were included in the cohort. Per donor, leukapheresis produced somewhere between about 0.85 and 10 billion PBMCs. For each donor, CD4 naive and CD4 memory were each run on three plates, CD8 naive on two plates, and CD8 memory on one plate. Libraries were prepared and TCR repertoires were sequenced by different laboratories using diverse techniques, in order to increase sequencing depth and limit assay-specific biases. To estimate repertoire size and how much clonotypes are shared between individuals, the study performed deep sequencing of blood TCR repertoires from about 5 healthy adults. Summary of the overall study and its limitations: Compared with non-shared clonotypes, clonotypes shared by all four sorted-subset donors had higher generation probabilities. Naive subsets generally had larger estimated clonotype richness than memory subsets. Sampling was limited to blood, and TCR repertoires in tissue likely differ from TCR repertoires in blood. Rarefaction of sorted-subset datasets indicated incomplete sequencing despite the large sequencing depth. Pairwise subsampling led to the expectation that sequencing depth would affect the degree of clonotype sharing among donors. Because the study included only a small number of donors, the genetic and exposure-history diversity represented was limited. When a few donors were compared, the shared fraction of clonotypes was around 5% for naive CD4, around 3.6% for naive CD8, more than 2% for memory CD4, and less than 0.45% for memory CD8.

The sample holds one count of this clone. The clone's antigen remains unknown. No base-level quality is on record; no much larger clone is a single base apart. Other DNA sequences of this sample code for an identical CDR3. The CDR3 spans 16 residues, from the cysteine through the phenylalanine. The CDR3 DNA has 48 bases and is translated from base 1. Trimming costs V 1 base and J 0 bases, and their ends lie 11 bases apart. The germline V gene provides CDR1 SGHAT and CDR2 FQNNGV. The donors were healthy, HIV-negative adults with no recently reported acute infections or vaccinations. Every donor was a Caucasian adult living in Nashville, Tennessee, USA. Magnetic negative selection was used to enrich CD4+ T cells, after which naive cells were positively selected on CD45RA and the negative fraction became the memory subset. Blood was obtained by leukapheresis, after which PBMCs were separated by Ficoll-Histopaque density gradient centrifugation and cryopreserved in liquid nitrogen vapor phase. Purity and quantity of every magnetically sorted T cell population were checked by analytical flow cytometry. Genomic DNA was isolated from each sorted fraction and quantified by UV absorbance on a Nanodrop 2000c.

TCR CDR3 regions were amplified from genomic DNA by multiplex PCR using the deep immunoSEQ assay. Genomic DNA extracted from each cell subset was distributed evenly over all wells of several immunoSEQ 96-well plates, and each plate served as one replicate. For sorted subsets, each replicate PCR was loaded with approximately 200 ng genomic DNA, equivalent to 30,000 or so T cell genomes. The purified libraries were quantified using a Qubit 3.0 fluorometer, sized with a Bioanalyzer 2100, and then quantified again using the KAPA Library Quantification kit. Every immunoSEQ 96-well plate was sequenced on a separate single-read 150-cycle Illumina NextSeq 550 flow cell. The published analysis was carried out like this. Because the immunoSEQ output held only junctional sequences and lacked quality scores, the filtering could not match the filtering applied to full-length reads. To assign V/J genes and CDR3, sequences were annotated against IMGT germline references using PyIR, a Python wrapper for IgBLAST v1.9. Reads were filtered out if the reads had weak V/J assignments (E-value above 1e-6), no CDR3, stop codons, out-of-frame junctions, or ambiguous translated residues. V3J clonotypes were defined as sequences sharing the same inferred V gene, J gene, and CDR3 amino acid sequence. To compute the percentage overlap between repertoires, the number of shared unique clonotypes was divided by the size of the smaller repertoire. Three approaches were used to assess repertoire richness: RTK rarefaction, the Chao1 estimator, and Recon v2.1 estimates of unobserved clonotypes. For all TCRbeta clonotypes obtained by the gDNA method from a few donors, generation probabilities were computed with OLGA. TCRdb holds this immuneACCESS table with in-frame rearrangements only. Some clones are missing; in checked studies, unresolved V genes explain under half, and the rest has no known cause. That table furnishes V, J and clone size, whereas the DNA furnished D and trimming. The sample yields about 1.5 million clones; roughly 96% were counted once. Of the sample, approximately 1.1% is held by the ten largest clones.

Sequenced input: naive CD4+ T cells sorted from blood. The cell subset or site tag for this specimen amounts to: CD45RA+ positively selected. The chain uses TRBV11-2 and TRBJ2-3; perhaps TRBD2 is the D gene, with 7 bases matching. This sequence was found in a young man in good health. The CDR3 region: CASSLVGGTSTDTQYF. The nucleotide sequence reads TGTGCCAGCAGCTTAGTGGGGGGGACAAGCACAGATACGCAGTATTTT.